This note documents a single TCR beta chain sequence. Its target is not known. These data are taken from a study of shared clonotypes between healthy human individuals. The study's findings and limits: Generation probabilities of non-shared clonotypes were lower (relative to those shared by all four donors). Owing to a small donor count, the genetic and exposure-history diversity represented was limited.

The CDR3 sequence is 15 residues long. CDR1 is SGHRS, CDR2 YFSETQ, per germline. The V segment lost 2 bases and the J segment 0 bases; nucleotides outside the gene matches: 5. Replicate PCRs for sorted subsets used around 200 ng DNA; this equaled 33,000 or so T cell genomes. Clones were sequenced by immunoSEQ multiplex PCR, and TCRdb holds only the in-frame ones, with some missing. This repertoire shows 2 million to 2.5 million clones, under 95% found once; its top ten account for 0.37%. The sequenced material came from naive CD4+ T cells from PBMCs. Subset specified: CD45RA+ positively selected. This sequence joins TRBV5-1 and TRBJ2-7; 7 bases line up with TRBD1. This sequence was found in a man between 18 and 29 years old in good health. Some clones in this sample may be carry-over from other donors' samples. Here the CDR3 reads CASSFLQGPSYEQYF. CDR3 DNA sequence: TGCGCCAGCAGCTTTTTACAGGGGCCCTCCTACGAGCAGTACTTC.